The 6 T cell receptor beta chains in this list originate from one sample, sequenced in a study of T cell responses to AZD1222 COVID-19 vaccine. TCRdb's table, derived via immunoSEQ multiplex PCR, lists solely in-frame clones and lacks some. Of 150,000 to 200,000 clones listed, 90% to 95% are singletons. The starting material was peripheral blood, obtained 28 days after the second AZD1222 dose. The receptors come from an adult who received the AZD1222 COVID-19 vaccine.

The chain couples TRBV7-9 to TRBJ2-7, with 10 nucleotides matching TRBD2. The J segment lost 6 bases and the V segment lost 4 bases, leaving 6 bases of the junction unmatched. CDR1 is SEHNR and CDR2 is FQNEAQ in the germline V gene (reference sequence). CDR3 length: 14 amino acids. The CDR3 DNA sequence: TGTGCCAGCAGCTCTTTAGCGGGAGGTGGCGAGCAGTACTTC. It encodes CASSSLAGGGEQYF.

The V and J genes are TRBV19 and TRBJ1-4; 8 bases fit TRBD1. The V and J ends lost 3 bases and 7 bases, in that order; junction bases with no gene match: 7. There are 15 residues in the CDR3. The germline V gene encodes CDR1 LNHDA and CDR2 SQIVND (reference sequence). The CDR3 loop reads CASSMMDRASEKLFF. The DNA for the CDR3 is TGTGCCAGTAGTATGATGGACAGGGCGTCTGAAAAACTGTTTTTT.

The chain employs TRBV5-5 and TRBJ1-1; the D gene is possibly TRBD1 (6 bases). CDR1 SGHKS and CDR2 YYEKEE come from the germline V gene (reference sequence). V shed 2 bases and J shed 0 bases, with 8 bases lying between them. The CDR3 has 14 residues. The CDR3, as DNA: TGTGCCAGCAGCTTCGACAGGATGAACACTGAAGCTTTCTTT. Its protein product is CASSFDRMNTEAFF.

The chain combines TRBV4-2 with TRBJ1-5, with a weak D call TRBD1 (6 bases). The CDR3 extends over 15 amino acids. Germline V lookup: CDR1 LGHNA, CDR2 YNFKEQ. The ends were cut back, 0 bases at V and 5 bases at J, with 11 bases in the middle. The CDR3 loop is CASSQEGGADQPQHF. DNA for the CDR3: TGTGCCAGCAGCCAAGAGGGGGGGGCGGATCAGCCCCAGCATTTT.

The chain is built from TRBV2 and TRBJ1-1; no definite D call. Germline CDR1 reads SNHLY; CDR2 reads FYNNEI. Trimming took off 0 bases at V and 7 bases at J, with 18 bases between the two ends. The CDR3 runs to 16 residues. The CDR3 reads CASSEALLPRPGEAFF. CDR3 nucleotide sequence: TGTGCCAGCAGTGAAGCGCTCCTCCCCCGCCCCGGTGAAGCTTTCTTT.

The rearrangement links TRBV6-6 to TRBJ2-2, with 8 positions matching TRBD2. V was clipped by 7 bases and J by 2 bases; unmatched bases: 9. The CDR3 extends over 16 amino acids. The germline gives CDR1 MNHNY, CDR2 SVGAGI (reference sequence). CDR3 in DNA: TGTGCCAGCACGTATGGACTAGCCAGAAACACCGGGGAGCTGTTTTTT. Protein sequence: CASTYGLARNTGELFF.